This T cell receptor beta chain was recorded in a study of CD8 T cells in ankylosing spondylitis (dated by TCRdb to 2017 to 2019). About the full investigation: The study set out to find disease-linked TCR variants by profiling T cell receptor beta repertoires in ankylosing spondylitis patients and healthy donors. The full study cohort comprised around 25 ankylosing spondylitis patients and over 95 healthy donors. Peripheral blood was sampled, and synovial fluid was also collected from ankylosing spondylitis patients.

CDR1 MNHEY and CDR2 SMNVEV are derived from the germline V gene (reference sequence). From its cysteine to its phenylalanine, the CDR3 spans 17 amino acids. Only the CDR3 portion is preserved as DNA: 51 bases, with reading frame beginning at the first base. The V end gives up 3 bases and the J end 1 base, leaving 12 bases in the junction not matched to a gene. The research as a whole found: A TCR beta motif of several highly homologous amino acid variants appeared characteristic of blood from ankylosing spondylitis patients. The disease-linked clones were reported to be significantly enriched in matched synovial fluid samples from ankylosing spondylitis patients. Some of the motif variants had been reported before in the synovial fluid and blood of reactive arthritis patients, a finding that suggests common disease-initiation mechanisms. In peripheral blood, the disease-linked clones were found at relatively low frequencies and had a CD8+ phenotype.

This clonotype was detected many times. The target of this receptor is not known. Nothing much larger sits one base from this clone, and base qualities are not available. Sequencing took place on an Illumina HiSeq 2500. Quantitative 5'-RACE with molecular barcodes was the method used to prepare the TCR beta libraries. Per the authors' processing: To identify disease-linked TCR variants, a new computational method was used, one built on a probabilistic model of VDJ rearrangement. TCRdb reworked the public reads: Q25 trimming with fastp, MiXCR clone assembly, productive beta chains retained. Under each unique CDR3 protein, matching rows form one entry showing the most common genes and DNA. The V and J calls reflect TCRdb's pipeline rather than the authors' work. The sample table holds a few hundred thousand distinct CDR3 sequences, of which roughly 12% were seen once. About 10% of the sample is in the top ten clones.

This TCR came from a female donor with ankylosing spondylitis or in good health (not recorded which). The receptor chain draws on TRBV27 and TRBJ2-7; 7 junctional bases match TRBD1. Sequenced material: blood, either unsorted or a sorted T cell fraction (not recorded which). The CDR3 sequence is CASSFLETRQGSYEQYF. In nucleotides, the sequence is TGTGCCAGCAGTTTTCTAGAAACTCGACAGGGATCCTACGAGCAGTACTTC.